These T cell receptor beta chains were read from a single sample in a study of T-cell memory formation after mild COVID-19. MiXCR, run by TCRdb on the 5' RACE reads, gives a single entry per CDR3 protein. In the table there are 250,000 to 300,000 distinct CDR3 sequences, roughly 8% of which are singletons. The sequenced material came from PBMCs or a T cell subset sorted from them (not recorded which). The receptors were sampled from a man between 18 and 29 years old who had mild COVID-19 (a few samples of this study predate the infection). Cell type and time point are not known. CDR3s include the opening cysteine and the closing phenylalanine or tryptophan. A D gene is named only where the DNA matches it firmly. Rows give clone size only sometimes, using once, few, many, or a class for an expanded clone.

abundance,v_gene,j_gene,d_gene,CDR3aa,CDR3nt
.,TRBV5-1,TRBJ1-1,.,CASSSGAGVNTEAFF,TGCGCCAGCAGCTCAGGGGCAGGGGTGAACACTGAAGCTTTCTTT
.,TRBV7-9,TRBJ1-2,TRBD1,CASSPYRGRMKGYTF,TGTGCCAGCAGCCCCTACAGGGGGCGAATGAAAGGCTACACCTTC
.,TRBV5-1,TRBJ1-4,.,CASRPGGANEKLFF,TGCGCCAGCCGCCCAGGAGGGGCTAATGAAAAACTGTTTTTT
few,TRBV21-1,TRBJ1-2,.,CASRAAVVYGYTF,TGTGCCAGCCGGGCAGCTGTCGTCTATGGCTACACCTTC
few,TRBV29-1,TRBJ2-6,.,CSVGRGPNVLTF,TGCAGCGTGGGTCGGGGTCCCAACGTCCTGACTTTC
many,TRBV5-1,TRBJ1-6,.,CASSLTEGTLHF,TGCGCCAGCAGCTTGACCGAGGGTACTCTCCACTTT
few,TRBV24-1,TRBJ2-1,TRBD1,CATSDIQGAEGNEQFF,TGTGCCACCAGTGATATACAGGGGGCCGAGGGCAATGAGCAGTTCTTC
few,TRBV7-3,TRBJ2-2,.,CASSLPLGGNRDTGELFF,TGTGCCAGCAGCTTACCTCTCGGAGGGAATAGAGACACCGGGGAGCTGTTTTTT
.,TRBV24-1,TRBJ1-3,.,CATSDYRGNTIYF,TGTGCCACCAGTGATTATCGGGGAAACACCATATATTTT
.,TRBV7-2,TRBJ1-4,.,CASSSNMAGRNEKLFF,TGTGCCAGCAGCTCCAACATGGCGGGGCGTAATGAAAAACTGTTTTTT
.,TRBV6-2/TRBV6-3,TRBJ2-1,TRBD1,CASREGQGGKQFF,TGTGCCAGCAGGGAGGGACAGGGAGGGAAGCAGTTCTTC
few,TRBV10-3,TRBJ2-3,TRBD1,CATTSGQHTDTQYF,TGTGCCACAACTTCGGGACAGCACACAGATACGCAGTATTTT
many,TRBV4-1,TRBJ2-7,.,CASRARSNEQYF,TGCGCCAGCAGGGCCAGGTCGAACGAGCAGTACTTC
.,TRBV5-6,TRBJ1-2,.,CASSLVYKGYGYTF,TGTGCCAGCAGCTTGGTCTATAAGGGCTATGGCTACACCTTC
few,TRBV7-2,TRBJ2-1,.,CASRPRTPSNEQFF,TGTGCCAGCAGACCGCGGACGCCTTCCAATGAACAGTTCTTC
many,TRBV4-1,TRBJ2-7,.,CASSQVQGADEQYF,TGCGCCAGCAGCCAAGTACAGGGAGCAGACGAGCAGTACTTC
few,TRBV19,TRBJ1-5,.,CASSIWEINQPQHF,TGTGCCAGTAGTATCTGGGAGATCAATCAGCCCCAGCATTTT
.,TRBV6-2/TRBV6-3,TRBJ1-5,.,CASSSSGAGQPQHF,TGTGCCAGCAGTAGCTCAGGGGCGGGACAGCCCCAGCATTTT
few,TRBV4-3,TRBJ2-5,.,CASSQDPGTVGETQYF,TGCGCCAGCAGCCAAGATCCGGGTACCGTCGGGGAGACCCAGTACTTC
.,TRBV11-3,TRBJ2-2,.,CASSEGHPNTGELFF,TGTGCCAGCAGCGAAGGACACCCGAACACCGGGGAGCTGTTTTTT
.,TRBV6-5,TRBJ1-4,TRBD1,CASSYGGTGGEKLFF,TGTGCCAGCAGTTACGGCGGGACAGGGGGCGAAAAACTGTTTTTT
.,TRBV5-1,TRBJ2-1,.,CASRSDQEYNEQFF,TGCGCCAGCAGAAGCGACCAAGAGTACAATGAGCAGTTCTTC
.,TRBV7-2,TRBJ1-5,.,CASSLVVADQPQHF,TGTGCCAGCAGCTTAGTAGTCGCGGATCAGCCCCAGCATTTT
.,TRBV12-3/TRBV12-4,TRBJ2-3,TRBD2,CASGRDSTDTQYF,TGTGCCAGCGGGAGGGATAGCACAGATACGCAGTATTTT
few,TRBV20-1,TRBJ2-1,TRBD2,CSADPGLAGLNEQFF,TGCAGTGCTGATCCCGGACTAGCGGGGCTCAATGAGCAGTTCTTC
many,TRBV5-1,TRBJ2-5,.,CASSFFQETQYF,TGCGCCAGCAGCTTTTTCCAAGAGACCCAGTACTTC
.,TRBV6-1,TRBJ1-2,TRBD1,CASRGGTGKTNYGYTF,TGTGCCAGCAGAGGAGGGACAGGGAAAACTAACTATGGCTACACCTTC
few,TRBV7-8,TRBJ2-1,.,CASSLAGSHNEQFF,TGTGCCAGCAGCTTAGCCGGCAGCCACAATGAGCAGTTCTTC
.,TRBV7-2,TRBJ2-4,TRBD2,CASSSSGTTNHIQYF,TGTGCCAGCAGCTCCTCCGGGACTACTAATCACATTCAGTACTTC
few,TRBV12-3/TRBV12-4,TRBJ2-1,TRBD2,CASRTSGGPGEQFF,TGTGCCAGCAGGACTAGCGGGGGGCCGGGTGAGCAGTTCTTC
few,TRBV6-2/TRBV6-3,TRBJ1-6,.,CASSLHQARNSPLHF,TGTGCCAGCAGTTTACATCAGGCGAGGAATTCACCCCTCCACTTT
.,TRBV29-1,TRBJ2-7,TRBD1,CSVAPPGQGYEQYF,TGCAGCGTGGCCCCCCCCGGACAGGGCTACGAGCAGTACTTC
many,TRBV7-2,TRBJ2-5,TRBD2,CAGGASGQETQYF,TGTGCCGGAGGGGCTAGCGGCCAAGAGACCCAGTACTTC
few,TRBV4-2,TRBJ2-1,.,CASSPGRMGGADNEQFF,TGTGCCAGCAGCCCAGGCAGGATGGGGGGGGCCGACAATGAGCAGTTCTTC
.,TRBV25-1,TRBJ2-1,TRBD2,CASSDGPGGEQFF,TGTGCCAGCAGTGATGGGCCCGGGGGGGAGCAGTTCTTC
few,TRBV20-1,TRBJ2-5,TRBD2,CSARSSGETQYF,TGCAGTGCTAGGAGTAGCGGGGAGACCCAGTACTTC
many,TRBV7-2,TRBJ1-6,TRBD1,CASSFPGRGFNSPLHF,TGTGCCAGCAGCTTTCCCGGCAGGGGGTTCAATTCACCCCTCCACTTT
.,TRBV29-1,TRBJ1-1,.,CSGLSGVGTEAFF,TGCAGCGGCCTGTCGGGGGTGGGCACTGAAGCTTTCTTT
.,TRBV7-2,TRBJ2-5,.,CASSLKRAPRETQYF,TGTGCCAGCAGCTTAAAACGGGCCCCGAGAGAGACCCAGTACTTC
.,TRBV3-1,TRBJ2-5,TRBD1,CASSQPGQKETQYF,TGTGCCAGCAGCCAGCCGGGACAGAAAGAGACCCAGTACTTC
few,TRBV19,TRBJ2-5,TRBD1,CASGQVSTQYF,TGTGCCAGTGGACAGGTCTCGACCCAGTACTTC
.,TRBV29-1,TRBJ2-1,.,CSVVGTEQFF,TGCAGCGTTGTAGGGACTGAGCAGTTCTTC
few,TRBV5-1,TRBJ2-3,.,CASSSRGGAEGGGTDTQYF,TGCGCCAGCAGCTCCCGGGGCGGGGCCGAAGGCGGTGGGACAGATACGCAGTATTTT
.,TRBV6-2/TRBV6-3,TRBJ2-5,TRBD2,CASSYQIGERGPQETQYF,TGTGCCAGCAGTTACCAGATCGGGGAGCGGGGACCTCAAGAGACCCAGTACTTC
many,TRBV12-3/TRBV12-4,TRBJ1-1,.,CASSNQGFNTEAFF,TGTGCCAGCAGTAACCAGGGTTTCAACACTGAAGCTTTCTTT
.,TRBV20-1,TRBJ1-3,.,CSARDVGGGNTIYF,TGCAGTGCTAGAGATGTGGGAGGCGGAAACACCATATATTTT